Included here is one T cell receptor (beta chain) sequence, with context. The sample is drawn from a study of blood T cell repertoires in COVID-19. Looking at the study overall: Sites across the United States, Italy and Spain contributed samples from acute and convalescent COVID-19. From T cells, B-cell-depleted T cells, or PBMCs came the material, which was cDNA or gDNA.

The authors' processing: Amplified reference gene primers provided the basis for estimating nucleated cell counts. Here immunoSEQ multiplex PCR was the method, and the copy in TCRdb shows in-frame clones only, minus some. For V, J and clone size, that table is used; D and trimming come from the DNA. The sample carries about 220,000 clones, around 85% recorded once. CDR1 is MNHEY, CDR2 SVGAGI, per germline. V was shortened by 6 bases and J by 4 bases, with 13 bases between the two germline ends. CDR3 length equals 14 residues. The chain links TRBV6-5 to TRBJ1-5; TRBD1 is a possible D gene (5 bases). This TCR derives from a human donor in a cohort sampled during active COVID-19. Source material: peripheral blood. CDR3 region: CASRSGFRNQPQHF. The CDR3 bases are TGTGCCAGCAGATCAGGGTTTCGGAATCAGCCCCAGCATTTT.